This entry lists 24 T cell receptor beta chains sequenced from one sample in a study of cytomegalovirus exposure and HLA in healthy donors. The PCR employed 60 Vbeta primers together with 13 Jbeta primers. Here immunoSEQ multiplex PCR was the method, and the copy in TCRdb shows in-frame clones only, minus some. The repertoire has approximately 150,000 clones, 75% to 80% of them found once; the top ten carry under 8%. The specimen sequenced was PBMCs. These receptors originate from a man aged 35 to 55 in good health and CMV-seropositive.

The chain joins TRBV19 to TRBJ2-2; 7 bases map to TRBD2. Germline CDR1 and CDR2: LNHDA and SQIVND (reference sequence). Trimming at V came to 6 bases and at J to 13 bases, leaving 11 bases not matched to a gene. This CDR3 comprises 13 residues. This CDR3 reads CASRGDYAFGLFF. DNA for the CDR3: TGTGCCAGTAGGGGGGACTACGCCTTTGGGCTGTTTTTT. The full variable domain, with the rest looked up from reference TRBV19 and TRBJ2-2, is DGGITQSPKYLFRKEGQNVTLSCEQNLNHDAMYWYRQDPGQGLRLIYYSQIVNDFQKGDIAEGYSVSREKKESFPLTVTSAQKNPTAFYLCASRGDYAFGLFFGEGSRLTVL.

V and J are TRBV6-1 and TRBJ1-5; maybe TRBD1 (6 bases). CDR1 and CDR2 (germline): MNHNS, SASEGT. The CDR3 runs 17 residues. V was clipped by 2 bases and J by 9 bases, with 23 bases between them. CDR3 region: CASSERGGSVDSRPQHF. In DNA, the CDR3 is TGTGCCAGCAGTGAAAGGGGGGGATCGGTCGATTCTCGGCCCCAGCATTTT.

In its sample, this clone was seen a few times. The chain is built from TRBV6-5 and TRBJ2-2; 7 bases are a match to TRBD1. The germline V gene has CDR1 MNHEY and CDR2 SVGAGI. Trimming took 7 bases from V and 6 from J; bases not matched to a gene: 8. The CDR3 runs 14 residues. This CDR3 is CASTPNRGPGELFF. The DNA of the CDR3 is TGTGCCAGCACTCCCAACAGGGGACCCGGGGAGCTGTTTTTT.

The chain uses TRBV19 and TRBJ2-2; 11 bases match TRBD1. Germline V gives CDR1 LNHDA, CDR2 SQIVND (reference sequence). The length of the CDR3 is 15 residues. The V gene end was trimmed by 6 bases and the J gene end by 3 bases; junction bases not matched to a gene: 3. CDR3 loop: CASSRDRGDTGELFF. The CDR3 nucleotides read TGTGCCAGTAGCAGGGACAGGGGGGACACCGGGGAGCTGTTTTTT.

V and J are TRBV28 and TRBJ2-3; D remains ambiguous. The CDR3 length is 15 residues. Germline V gives CDR1 MDHEN, CDR2 SYDVKM. V shed 2 bases and J shed 0 bases, with 9 bases lying between them. This CDR3 is CASSLIQTSTDTQYF. The CDR3 nucleotides are TGTGCCAGCAGTTTAATCCAGACTAGCACAGATACGCAGTATTTT.

The chain couples TRBV5-1 to TRBJ2-5, with TRBD1 identical over 8 bases. Looked up from germline, CDR1 is SGHRS and CDR2 is YFSETQ. V shed 4 bases, J shed 11 bases, and the junction held 13 bases outside the gene matches. The CDR3 covers 14 residues. The CDR3 bases are TGCGCCAGCAGCCCCTCAGGGGGCGGATACAAGCAGTACTTC. Residues: CASSPSGGGYKQYF.

V and J are TRBV28 and TRBJ1-2, with D maybe TRBD1 (5 bases). The CDR3 contains 16 residues. The ends were cut back, 6 bases at V and 3 bases at J, with 20 bases in the middle. CDR1 MDHEN and CDR2 SYDVKM come from the germline V gene. The CDR3 here is CASSPQGSFLYYGYTF. For the CDR3, the DNA is TGTGCCAGCAGCCCCCAGGGCAGCTTCCTTTACTATGGCTACACCTTC.

This sequence joins TRBV7-6 and TRBJ2-5, with 13 positions matching TRBD2. Near its end, the DNA agrees better with TRBJ2-7, so the J call may be wrong. In germline, CDR1 is SGHVS, CDR2 FNYEAQ. CDR3 size: 15 residues. DNA for the CDR3: TGTGCCAGCAGCGCCGGGACTAGCGGGATCTACGAGCAGTACTTC. Translation gives CASSAGTSGIYEQYF.

The chain has TRBV27 and TRBJ2-3, with D possibly matching TRBD2 (5 bases). Trimming left V 3 bases short and J 5 bases short, with 6 bases between. There are 12 residues in the CDR3. In germline, CDR1 is MNHEY, CDR2 SMNVEV (reference sequence). CDR3 region: CASSFRGDTQYF. CDR3 nucleotide sequence: TGTGCCAGCAGTTTTCGGGGAGATACGCAGTATTTT.

The chain joins TRBV6-5 to TRBJ1-1, with D perhaps matching TRBD1 (6 bases). This CDR3 has 15 amino acids. The germline V gene has CDR1 MNHEY and CDR2 SVGAGI. Trimming shortened V by 7 bases and J by 0 bases, and 15 bases separated the two germline ends. Written as DNA, the CDR3 is TGTGCCAGCACTCGGGGGGGGCTCATGAACACTGAAGCTTTCTTT. It translates to CASTRGGLMNTEAFF.

As DNA, the CDR3 is TGTGCCAGCTCACCAGCAGGGGGCAACCTCAATGAGCAGTTCTTC. Residues: CASSPAGGNLNEQFF. The chain employs TRBV18 and TRBJ2-1; 8 bases align to TRBD1. The CDR3 runs 15 residues. Germline V gene sequence: CDR1 KGHSH, CDR2 LQKENI. V lost 2 bases to trimming and J lost 6 bases; unmatched junction nucleotides: 6. The full variable domain, its missing parts supplied by reference TRBV18 and TRBJ2-1, is NAGVMQNPRHLVRRRGQEARLRCSPMKGHSHVYWYRQLPEEGLKFMVYLQKENIIDESGMPKERFSAEFPKEGPSILRIQQVVRGDSAAYFCASSPAGGNLNEQFFGPGTRLTVL.

CDR3 amino acids: CASSLTGVAIGYTF. In DNA, the CDR3 is TGTGCCAGCAGCTTGACAGGGGTTGCGATTGGCTACACCTTC. The chain couples TRBV5-4 to TRBJ1-2; 7 positions agree with TRBD1. Germline CDR1 SGHNT, CDR2 YYREEE (reference sequence). The CDR3 is 14 residues long. V lost 1 base and J lost 7; bases outside the gene matches: 7.

The chain has TRBV19 and TRBJ1-1, with 8 bases matching TRBD1. Germline lookup yields CDR1 LNHDA and CDR2 SQIVND (reference sequence). The CDR3 covers 13 residues. V gave up 9 bases and J gave up 0 bases; unmatched junction bases: 3. CDR3 DNA sequence: TGTGCCAGCGTGGACAGGGTGAACACTGAAGCTTTCTTT. It is translated as CASVDRVNTEAFF.

The rearrangement joins TRBV27 to TRBJ2-2; 9 nucleotides align to TRBD2. After removal of 2 bases from V and 7 bases from J, the junction contained 8 bases not matched to a gene. CDR3 size: 16 residues. Germline assignment: CDR1 MNHEY and CDR2 SMNVEV (reference sequence). The CDR3 DNA reads TGTGCCAGCAGTTTAGAGGGCGGGAGGGCAATCGGGGAGCTGTTTTTT. Translating gives CASSLEGGRAIGELFF.

V gene TRBV6-5 combines with J gene TRBJ1-2; D is undetermined. Germline CDR1 MNHEY, CDR2 SVGAGI. The CDR3 sequence is 14 residues long. Trimming stripped 2 bases from V and 4 bases from J, with 11 bases between. CDR3 in DNA: TGTGCCAGCAGTTACCGGGAACAACGCTATGGCTACACCTTC. This sequence encodes CASSYREQRYGYTF.

The rearrangement links TRBV7-9 to TRBJ1-2, with 10 bases identical to TRBD1. The CDR3 is 14 residues long. The ends lost 5 bases at V and 7 bases at J; junction bases unmatched: 7. Germline V lookup: CDR1 SEHNR, CDR2 FQNEAQ (reference sequence). CDR3: CASSDTGQGVGYTF. In DNA, the CDR3 is TGTGCCAGCAGCGACACCGGACAGGGGGTTGGCTACACCTTC.

The chain couples TRBV7-6 to TRBJ2-6; no reliable D call. CDR1 and CDR2 from the germline V gene are SGHVS and FNYEAQ. V shed 4 bases and J shed 3 bases, with 7 bases lying between them. CDR3 size: 14 residues. In DNA, the CDR3 is TGTGCCAGCAGCTCTACCGTTGGGGCCAACGTCCTGACTTTC. Translating it yields CASSSTVGANVLTF.

As to this clone: The same CDR3 also results from other DNA sequences found in this sample. This chain joins TRBV5-1 and TRBJ2-5; D is perhaps TRBD2 (6 bases). The CDR3 has 14 residues. V lost 4 bases and J lost 1, with 11 bases in between. Germline loops: CDR1 SGHRS, CDR2 YFSETQ. The CDR3 loop reads CASSLTSTQETQYF. CDR3 bases: TGCGCCAGCAGCCTCACTAGCACCCAAGAGACCCAGTACTTC.

The rearrangement uses TRBV28 and TRBJ1-2, with D unresolved. Per germline, CDR1 MDHEN and CDR2 SYDVKM. The V gene lost 4 bases and the J gene lost 4 bases, with 7 bases spanning the gap. This CDR3 is built from 12 residues. The CDR3 protein is CASSWQSYGYTF. Written as DNA, the CDR3 is TGTGCCAGCAGTTGGCAGTCCTATGGCTACACCTTC.

The chain has TRBV19 and TRBJ2-2; D may be TRBD1 (7 bases). Trimming removed 5 bases at V and 4 bases at J, with 17 bases between. The CDR3 loop spans 16 amino acids. Germline V CDR1 and CDR2: LNHDA, SQIVND (reference sequence). This CDR3 reads CASSPSRGAVTGELFF. In DNA form, the CDR3 reads TGTGCCAGTAGTCCAAGCAGGGGGGCCGTCACCGGGGAGCTGTTTTTT.

V is TRBV14 and J is TRBJ2-5; 7 bases are a match to TRBD2. This CDR3 region has 15 residues. Germline values: CDR1 SGHDN, CDR2 FVKESK. V gave up 1 base and J gave up 11 bases; unmatched junction bases: 13. In nucleotides, the CDR3 is TGTGCCAGCAGCCAAGCAGGGTGGCGGGAGTATGAGCAGTACTTC. Its translation is CASSQAGWREYEQYF.

The table lists this clone with a count of one. The chain uses TRBV6-5 and TRBJ2-5; D perhaps matches TRBD1 (5 bases). Germline loops: CDR1 MNHEY, CDR2 SVGAGI. The CDR3 covers 14 residues. Trimming left V 5 bases short and J 7 bases short, with 17 bases between. The CDR3 loop is CASSERGRRATQYF. CDR3 nucleotide sequence: TGTGCCAGCAGTGAACGCGGACGCAGGGCGACCCAGTACTTC.

The J gene is TRBJ2-7, the V gene TRBV7-2; TRBD2 is a possible D gene (5 bases). CDR3 length equals 15 residues. V shed 0 bases and J shed 3 bases, with 12 bases lying between them. The germline V gene has CDR1 SGHTA and CDR2 FQGNSA. The CDR3 is CASSLAVGENYEQYF. The CDR3 DNA follows: TGTGCCAGCAGCTTAGCGGTCGGGGAGAACTACGAGCAGTACTTC.

The chain recombines TRBV6-6 with TRBJ1-5, with 7 positions matching TRBD1. The CDR3 extends over 16 amino acids. Trimming cost V 2 bases and J 0 bases; bases outside gene matches: 4. Germline CDR1 and CDR2: MNHNY and SVGAGI (reference sequence). The chain's CDR3 is CASSYPGTVSNQPQHF. In DNA, the CDR3 is TGTGCCAGCAGTTACCCCGGGACAGTTAGCAATCAGCCCCAGCATTTT.